This T cell receptor (beta chain) stems from a study of metastatic and nonmetastatic thyroid tumors. At the level of the study: The study looked at repertoires side by side in blood and in tumor or nodule tissue from malignant and benign thyroid patients.

Thyroid surgery had not been preceded by any treatment in any patient. TCRdb reprocessed the PCR reads via MiXCR. The data contain 3,500 to 5,000 clones, 36% of them singletons. CDR3 length equals 15 residues. Germline values: CDR1 MDHEN, CDR2 SYDVKM. Trimming took off 5 bases at V and 2 bases at J, with 12 bases between the two ends. V usage is TRBV28 and J usage is TRBJ2-2; perhaps D is TRBD1 or TRBD2 (5 bases each). This sequence originates from a female donor with papillary thyroid cancer or a benign thyroid nodule (not recorded which). Some clones in this sample may be carry-over from other donors' samples. The sequencing input was tumor tissue. DNA for the CDR3: TGTGCCAGCAGTCTCCGGGACGCCAACACCGGGGAGCTGTTTTTT. This encodes CASSLRDANTGELFF.